A single sample gave rise to the 27 T cell receptor beta chains below, sequenced in a study of T cells in Graves' hyperthyroidism and ophthalmopathy. It was RNA transcripts that yielded the amplified TCR beta CDR3 regions. Primed by the HTBI set, a first-round RT-PCR was run on the TCR CDR3. From the multiplex PCR reads, TCRdb called clonotypes with MiXCR, one entry per CDR3 protein. The top ten hold around 32% of the sample, which has 700,000 to 950,000 distinct CDR3 sequences, under 45% seen once. The sample taken for sequencing was blood. These receptors came from a woman between 35 and 50 years old with Graves' hyperthyroidism.

This clonotype came up a few times. The rearrangement uses TRBV6-5 and TRBJ2-7; 7 nucleotides line up with TRBD2. The CDR3 spans 14 residues. Trimming took 7 bases from V and 3 from J; bases not matched to a gene: 9. The V gene's germline CDR1 is MNHEY and CDR2 SVGAGI. This CDR3 reads CASNSGNKNYEQYF. The CDR3 DNA reads TGTGCCAGCAACAGCGGGAACAAGAACTACGAGCAGTACTTC.

As for this clonotype: A read error may be the cause here, since a much bigger clone is one base away. The chain combines TRBV10-1 with TRBJ1-4; unclear D gene. The CDR3 spans 13 residues. CDR1 and CDR2 from the germline V gene are WNHNN and SYGVQD (reference sequence). CDR3 DNA: TGCGCCAGCAGTGATCCGCGCCGAGAAAAACTGGTTTTT. This translates into CASSDPRREKLVF.

The gene calls are TRBV29-1 and TRBJ1-3; D call uncertain. Trimming removed 5 bases from V and 8 bases from J, with 19 bases in between. CDR3 length: 14 residues. Germline CDR1 and CDR2: SQVTM and ANQGSEA. The CDR3 region has the DNA TGCAGCGTTATCACAGTGAGTCGTGGCTACACCATATATTTT. It translates to CSVITVSRGYTIYF.

This clonotype has only a few counts. The chain couples TRBV9 to TRBJ1-2; D may be TRBD1 (6 bases). The length of the CDR3 is 16 residues. CDR1 and CDR2 (germline): SGDLS, YYNGEE. Trimming removed 3 bases from V and 8 bases from J, with 23 bases in between. CDR3 in amino acids: CASSGQPTGRIRGYTF. CDR3 nucleotides: TGTGCCAGCAGCGGACAACCGACAGGACGGATTCGGGGCTACACCTTC.

This clonotype occurred a few times. The chain combines TRBV20-1 with TRBJ2-6; TRBD1 agrees at 7 bases. This CDR3 has 20 amino acids. The ends lost 1 base at V and 2 bases at J; junction bases unmatched: 17. Per germline, CDR1 DFQATT and CDR2 SNEGSKA (reference sequence). CDR3 sequence (DNA): TGCAGTGCTAGAGTTAGGGACAGCACTCTCGACGGACCTGGGGCCAACGTCCTGACTTTC. It translates to CSARVRDSTLDGPGANVLTF.

This chain links TRBV25-1 with TRBJ1-1; 8 nucleotides agree with TRBD1. CDR3 length: 16 residues. Trimming took 6 bases from V and 6 from J; bases not matched to a gene: 15. Germline CDR1 MGHDK, CDR2 SYGVNS. The CDR3 reads CASRRFPGQEDPEAFF. CDR3 DNA sequence: TGTGCCAGCAGACGTTTCCCGGGACAGGAGGACCCTGAAGCTTTCTTT. The full variable domain, completed using reference TRBV25-1 and TRBJ1-1, is EADIYQTPRYLVIGTGKKITLECSQTMGHDKMYWYQQDPGMELHLIHYSYGVNSTEKGDLSSESTVSRIRTEHFPLTLESARPSHTSQYLCASRRFPGQEDPEAFFGQGTRLTVV.

V gene TRBV14 combines with J gene TRBJ1-2; D is perhaps TRBD1 (5 bases). The CDR3 contains 15 residues. V lost 0 bases and J lost 2, with 10 bases in between. The germline gives CDR1 SGHDN, CDR2 FVKESK. Here the CDR3 DNA reads TGTGCCAGCAGCCAAGACCGGGGCCTCAACTATGGCTACACCTTC. As protein: CASSQDRGLNYGYTF.

Many counts were recorded for this clonotype. The chain uses TRBV19 and TRBJ2-5, with D possibly being TRBD1 (5 bases). Germline V lookup: CDR1 LNHDA, CDR2 SQIVND (reference sequence). This CDR3 is 19 amino acids long. V was trimmed by 5 bases and J by 3 bases, leaving 28 bases between them. In nucleotides, the CDR3 is TGTGCCAGTAGTCCCCAACCCGACGGGCTTCAGGGCATGAAAGAGACCCAGTACTTC. The encoded protein is CASSPQPDGLQGMKETQYF.

About this clonotype: Germline is not matched at one junction end, which may reflect a read error. The V and J genes are TRBV19 and TRBJ2-7; D is perhaps TRBD2 (5 bases). Germline V gene lookup returns CDR1 LNHDA and CDR2 SQIVND (reference sequence). This CDR3 is built from 14 residues. The CDR3: CVSSIVEDSYEQYF. The CDR3 bases are TGTGTCAGTAGTATAGTGGAGGATAGCTACGAGCAGTACTTC.

This clonotype was detected a few times. This may come from a read error, since a much larger clone is one base off. This chain connects TRBV19 to TRBJ2-7, with unresolved D. The CDR3 totals 13 residues. Trimming removed 9 bases at V and 3 bases at J, with 15 bases between. CDR1 is LNHDA, CDR2 SQIVND, per germline (reference sequence). The CDR3 loop reads CASSRNSNYEQYF. DNA of the CDR3: TGTGCCAGCAGCCGGAACAGCAACTACGAGCAGTACTTC.

This clonotype was observed a few times. CDR3 residues: CASSKKWLAGAYEQYF. CDR3 nucleotide sequence: TGTGCCAGCAGCAAAAAGTGGCTAGCGGGAGCCTACGAGCAGTACTTC. The chain links TRBV5-6 to TRBJ2-7; 10 bases align to TRBD2. Germline CDR1 SGHDT, CDR2 YYEEEE. The CDR3 has 16 amino acids. J was trimmed by 2 bases and V by 4 bases; bases with no gene match: 9.

In the case of this clonotype: Just one base apart from a much larger clone, this may be a read error. V gene TRBV25-1 combines with J gene TRBJ2-7; D perhaps matches TRBD1 (6 bases). The CDR3 runs 14 residues. CDR1 is MGHDK and CDR2 is SYGVNS in the germline V gene. The CDR3 spells CASSPKTGPYEQCF. CDR3 in DNA: TGTGCCAGCAGTCCTAAGACAGGCCCCTACGAGCAGTGCTTC.

This clonotype occurred once. This may be a read error: a much more frequent sequence differs by one nucleotide. This chain links TRBV29-1 with TRBJ2-7; D perhaps matches TRBD2 (5 bases). Trimming took off 3 bases at V and 0 bases at J, with 6 bases between the two ends. The CDR3 length is 12 residues. The V gene's germline CDR1 is SQVTM and CDR2 ANQGSEA. CDR3 sequence (DNA): TGCAGCGTTGAGGGAGACTCCTACGAGCAGTACTTC. It specifies CSVEGDSYEQYF.

The chain is built from TRBV15 and TRBJ1-2; a possible D gene is TRBD1 (5 bases). The CDR3 is 13 amino acids. Germline CDR1 is LNHNV and CDR2 is YYDKDF (reference sequence). V gave up 3 bases and J gave up 6 bases, with 11 bases separating them. The CDR3 is CATSSKGRDGYTF. CDR3 nucleotide sequence: TGTGCCACCAGCAGTAAGGGACGGGATGGCTACACCTTC.

The sample holds one count of this clonotype. This could be a read error, since a much larger clone is one nucleotide away. The genes are TRBV7-2 and TRBJ2-5; a weak D match, TRBD2 (5 bases). CDR3 size: 13 residues. Germline assignment: CDR1 SGHTA and CDR2 FQGNSA. V lost 3 bases and J lost 3, with 8 bases in between. In DNA form, the CDR3 reads TGTGCCAGCAGCTTCGACGGGAAAGAGACCCAGTACTTC. Protein: CASSFDGKETQYF.

As regards this clonotype: A read error is possible here, since a much larger clone lies one base away. The chain carries TRBV7-9 and TRBJ1-1; no definite D call. V was pared by 3 bases and J by 3 bases, with 8 bases between. The length of the CDR3 is 13 residues. Germline assignment: CDR1 SEHNR and CDR2 FQNEAQ (reference sequence). This CDR3 reads CASSFSVDTEAFF. CDR3 coding DNA: TGTGCCAGCAGCTTTAGCGTCGACACTGAAGCTTTCTTT.

V is TRBV12-3 or TRBV12-4 and J is TRBJ2-2; 11 bases fit TRBD1. Trimming removed 5 bases from V and 5 bases from J; junction bases left unmatched: 7. There are 16 residues in the CDR3. This CDR3 is CASSIRDRGGTGELFF. CDR3 DNA: TGTGCCAGCAGTATCCGGGACAGGGGGGGAACCGGGGAGCTGTTTTTT.

In its sample, this clonotype was seen many times. The chain carries TRBV7-2 and TRBJ2-7; D is uncertain. The CDR3 totals 12 residues. The V and J ends lost 6 bases and 5 bases respectively, with 11 bases between them. Germline-derived CDR1 and CDR2 are SGHTA and FQGNSA. CDR3 in DNA: TGTGCCAGCAGTCATGGTGGCGACGAGCAGTACTTC. It specifies CASSHGGDEQYF.

This clonotype showed up many times. The chain couples TRBV20-1 to TRBJ2-5, with 8 bases fitting TRBD1. This CDR3 comprises 14 residues. The V segment lost 3 bases and the J segment 5 bases; nucleotides outside the gene matches: 8. The germline CDR1 and CDR2 sequences are DFQATT and SNEGSKA (reference sequence). The CDR3 is CSARPRGLGETQYF. The CDR3 bases are TGCAGTGCTAGGCCCAGGGGGCTAGGGGAGACCCAGTACTTC.

This clonotype was observed a handful of times. V and J are TRBV7-2 and TRBJ2-7, with D perhaps matching TRBD1 or TRBD2 (6 bases each). The CDR3 contains 18 residues. Germline-derived CDR1 and CDR2 are SGHTA and FQGNSA. V was shortened by 5 bases and J by 1 base, with 24 bases between the two germline ends. The CDR3 region has the DNA TGTGCCAGCAGCCCTAGGGGAGCCTTAGGGGGGTTGTCCTACGAGCAGTACTTC. Protein: CASSPRGALGGLSYEQYF. Variable domain in full (rest from reference TRBV7-2 and TRBJ2-7): GAGVSQSPSNKVTEKGKDVELRCDPISGHTALYWYRQSLGQGLEFLIYFQGNSAPDKSGLPSDRFSAERTGGSVSTLTIQRTQQEDSAVYLCASSPRGALGGLSYEQYFGPGTRLTVT.

This clonotype was observed a few times. The genes are TRBV4-2 and TRBJ2-7; D is perhaps TRBD2 (6 bases). V was pared by 0 bases and J by 3 bases, with 18 bases between. The germline V gene has CDR1 LGHNA and CDR2 YNFKEQ. The CDR3 spans 17 residues. CDR3 sequence reads: CASSQDGLGGADYEQYF. CDR3 DNA sequence: TGTGCCAGCAGCCAAGATGGGTTGGGGGGAGCGGACTACGAGCAGTACTTC.

The rearrangement joins TRBV19 to TRBJ2-7, with D perhaps assigned TRBD1 or TRBD2 (5 bases each). Germline V lookup: CDR1 LNHDA, CDR2 SQIVND (reference sequence). The V and J ends lost 3 bases and 7 bases respectively, with 10 bases between them. The CDR3 extends over 12 amino acids. CDR3 region: CASSIPWGEQYF. CDR3 DNA: TGTGCCAGTAGTATTCCTTGGGGGGAGCAGTACTTC. Full variable domain (remainder filled in from reference TRBV19 and TRBJ2-7): DGGITQSPKYLFRKEGQNVTLSCEQNLNHDAMYWYRQDPGQGLRLIYYSQIVNDFQKGDIAEGYSVSREKKESFPLTVTSAQKNPTAFYLCASSIPWGEQYFGPGTRLTVT.

The J gene is TRBJ1-5, the V gene TRBV7-9; no clear D gene. The germline V gene encodes CDR1 SEHNR and CDR2 FQNEAQ (reference sequence). V shed 3 bases and J shed 6 bases, with 15 bases lying between them. The CDR3 extends over 15 amino acids. CDR3 nucleotides: TGTGCCAGCAGCTTGGGCGGACGGGGTCGTCAGCCCCAGCATTTT. The encoded protein is CASSLGGRGRQPQHF.

This clonotype was observed a handful of times. This chain uses TRBV7-9 with TRBJ1-1; D gene ambiguous. Trimming removed 7 bases from V and 4 bases from J, with 13 bases in between. The CDR3 sequence is 13 residues long. CDR1 and CDR2 (germline): SEHNR, FQNEAQ (reference sequence). The CDR3 is CASKSGSGTEAFF. CDR3 DNA: TGTGCCAGCAAATCGGGTAGCGGCACTGAAGCTTTCTTT.

This clonotype was seen a few times. The rearrangement joins TRBV2 to TRBJ2-7; TRBD2 is a possible D gene (7 bases). CDR3 length: 12 residues. Germline V gives CDR1 SNHLY, CDR2 FYNNEI. Trimming removed 6 bases at V and 4 bases at J, with 10 bases between. In nucleotides, the CDR3 is TGTGCCAGCAGGCGGGGGCCATACGAGCAGTACTTC. Translated: CASRRGPYEQYF.

This clonotype was counted ten times or more. The chain couples TRBV10-3 to TRBJ1-5, with D perhaps TRBD1 (5 bases). This CDR3 is built from 12 residues. The germline CDR1 and CDR2 sequences are ENHRY and SYGVKD. V was clipped by 10 bases and J by 3 bases, with 10 bases between them. This chain's CDR3 is CATREDNQPQHF. The CDR3 DNA follows: TGTGCCACCAGGGAGGACAATCAGCCCCAGCATTTT.

The CDR3, as DNA: TGTGCCAGCTCACCTCCCTTTGGTGGCTACACCTTC. Translating gives CASSPPFGGYTF. The chain carries TRBV7-2 and TRBJ1-2, with unresolved D. The germline V gene has CDR1 SGHTA and CDR2 FQGNSA. The CDR3 runs 12 residues. Trimming left V 8 bases short and J 7 bases short, with 14 bases between.